This TCR beta chain was identified in a study of T cells in Graves' hyperthyroidism and ophthalmopathy. Notes on the study in general: Ophthalmopathy was identified by the model a median 6.5 months ahead of onset. In the blood, most expanded thyroid clonotypes above 0.001 appeared as well.

There were TCR beta CDR3 regions amplified from RNA transcripts. With the HTBI primer set, the TCR CDR3 went through a first round of RT-PCR. TCRdb re-called the multiplex PCR reads through MiXCR, storing one row per CDR3 protein. This sample has some 600,000 distinct CDR3 sequences, with roughly 13% found just once. The V gene lost 0 bases and the J gene lost 9 bases, with 17 bases spanning the gap. Germline CDR1 reads MNHEY; CDR2 reads SVGAGI. This CDR3 has 15 amino acids. This clonotype was found many times. Antigen unknown. The PBMCs had their origin in around 9.1 ml of fresh peripheral blood. This sequence was found in a woman aged 30 to 39 with Graves' hyperthyroidism that later progressed to Graves' ophthalmopathy. The rearrangement joins TRBV6-5 to TRBJ1-2, with D maybe TRBD1 (6 bases). Sequenced sample: blood. The CDR3: CASSYSTRGGASYTF. CDR3 nucleotide sequence: TGTGCCAGCAGTTACTCGACCAGGGGAGGGGCGAGCTACACCTTC.